This is a list of T cell receptor beta chains from one sample in a study of T cell changes during pregnancy in multiple sclerosis. Using immunoSEQ multiplex PCR, the repertoire was profiled, and TCRdb retains in-frame clones only, with some absent. Of 40,000 or so clones in the sample, 80% to 95% were seen once. Sequenced material: CD4+ T cells from peripheral blood mononuclear cells, taken after pregnancy. These receptor sequences come from a female donor in good health, enrolled as a control in a pregnancy study. Each CDR3 is given with its conserved first and last residue. The order of the fields is D gene, J gene, clone size, V gene, CDR3 protein, CDR3 DNA. The D gene is left open where the match is weak. Some rows mark clone size as missing; the rest say once, few, many or name a class of expanded clone.

NA	TRBJ1-1	NA	TRBV11-3	CASSFIEAFF	TGTGCCAGCAGCTTTATTGAAGCTTTCTTT
NA	TRBJ1-1	NA	TRBV6-5	CASGLLTGPGAEAFF	TGTGCCAGCGGATTATTGACAGGCCCTGGGGCTGAAGCTTTCTTT
NA	TRBJ1-1	NA	TRBV5-4	CASSLGKGVSMRTEAFF	TGTGCCAGCAGCTTAGGGAAGGGGGTAAGCATGCGGACTGAAGCTTTCTTT
TRBD1	TRBJ1-5	NA	TRBV28	CASSLTGGNNQPQHF	TGTGCCAGCAGTTTGACAGGGGGCAACAATCAGCCCCAGCATTTT
NA	TRBJ1-2	NA	TRBV19	CASSLTQQGYGYTF	TGTGCCAGTAGTCTTACCCAACAGGGTTATGGCTACACCTTC
NA	TRBJ1-5	NA	TRBV29-1	CSVAGGVGQPQHF	TGCAGCGTCGCCGGGGGGGTGGGTCAGCCCCAGCATTTT
TRBD1	TRBJ2-5	NA	TRBV19	CASRTLSGTVRSLEETQYF	TGTGCCAGTAGAACACTTTCCGGGACAGTCCGATCCCTCGAGGAGACCCAGTACTTC
NA	TRBJ1-2	NA	TRBV9	CASSAQPAANYGYTF	TGTGCCAGCAGCGCCCAGCCCGCAGCGAACTATGGCTACACCTTC
NA	TRBJ1-2	NA	TRBV19	CASRERVNYGYTF	TGTGCCAGTAGAGAACGGGTTAACTATGGCTACACCTTC
TRBD1	TRBJ1-2	once	TRBV19	CASSILDRSGYGYTF	TGTGCCAGTAGTATCTTGGACAGGTCGGGCTATGGCTACACCTTC
TRBD1	TRBJ1-2	NA	TRBV6-5	CASRPRQGGIYGYTF	TGTGCCAGCAGACCCAGACAGGGGGGGATCTATGGCTACACCTTC
NA	TRBJ2-3	NA	TRBV15	CATSRDRLDTQYF	TGTGCCACCAGCAGAGACAGGCTAGATACGCAGTATTTT
TRBD2	TRBJ2-1	NA	TRBV5-4	CASSLGGTSGGVGFF	TGTGCCAGCAGCTTAGGTGGGACTAGCGGGGGGGTGGGCTTCTTC
NA	TRBJ2-2	NA	TRBV7-7	CASSLGGTGELFF	TGTGCTAGCAGCTTAGGCGGCACCGGGGAGCTGTTTTTT
NA	TRBJ1-3	NA	TRBV5-4	CASGSGPSKGSGGNTIYF	TGTGCCAGCGGTAGCGGCCCCTCGAAAGGTTCGGGCGGAAACACCATATATTTT
TRBD2	TRBJ2-3	once	TRBV5-1	CASSQGTSGGRSTDTQYF	TGCGCCAGCAGCCAAGGGACTAGCGGGGGGCGTAGCACAGATACGCAGTATTTT
NA	TRBJ2-3	NA	TRBV28	CASSLTMELGTQYF	TGTGCCAGCAGTTTAACGATGGAGTTGGGTACGCAGTATTTT
TRBD1	TRBJ1-5	NA	TRBV6-1	CATVTGASNQPQHF	TGTGCCACCGTAACAGGGGCGAGCAATCAGCCCCAGCATTTT
NA	TRBJ1-3	NA	TRBV6-5	CASSSTVGNTIYF	TGTGCCAGCAGTTCTACAGTAGGAAACACCATATATTTT
NA	TRBJ1-1	few	TRBV19	CASNARQGTEAFF	TGTGCCAGTAACGCCAGACAAGGCACTGAAGCTTTCTTT
NA	TRBJ1-1	NA	TRBV5-6	CASTLGHNTEAFF	TGTGCCAGCACCCTGGGGCACAACACTGAAGCTTTCTTT